These 18 T cell receptor beta chains came from one sample sequenced in a study of T cell responses to AZD1222 COVID-19 vaccine. The assay was immunoSEQ multiplex PCR, and TCRdb's table has in-frame clones only and misses some. The sample carries some 160,000 clones, 80% to 95% recorded once. Specimen: peripheral blood, collected on day 0 of AZD1222 vaccination. These receptors all come from an adult in good health.

The chain carries TRBV7-2 and TRBJ1-6; no clear D. With 6 bases removed from V and 5 bases from J, the gap between germline ends came to 14 bases. The CDR3 consists of 15 residues. Germline V lookup: CDR1 SGHTA, CDR2 FQGNSA. The CDR3 here is CASRTLGGDNSPLHF. CDR3 in DNA: TGTGCCAGCAGGACCCTGGGAGGCGATAATTCACCCCTCCACTTT.

This rearrangement joins TRBV7-3 to TRBJ2-7; 8 nucleotides agree with TRBD1. The length of the CDR3 is 14 residues. The V gene end was trimmed by 5 bases and the J gene end by 4 bases; junction bases not matched to a gene: 7. The germline V gene encodes CDR1 SGHTA and CDR2 FQGTGA. The CDR3 is CASSHGQGRYEQYF. In nucleotides, the CDR3 is TGTGCCAGCAGCCACGGACAGGGTCGTTACGAGCAGTACTTC.

The chain has TRBV4-1 and TRBJ2-7; 7 bases line up with TRBD1. Germline V gene sequence: CDR1 MGHRA, CDR2 YSYEKL. The trim removed 6 bases at V and 3 bases at J, leaving 14 bases unmatched. The CDR3 loop spans 16 amino acids. CDR3 bases: TGCGCCAGCAGTCTTTTCTGGGACAGTCCTAACTACGAGCAGTACTTC. Protein sequence: CASSLFWDSPNYEQYF.

In DNA, the CDR3 is TGTGCCAGCAGTTCCCCGAGGACTAGCGGGAAAAGGACCCAGTACTTC. This gives the protein CASSSPRTSGKRTQYF. V is TRBV27 and J is TRBJ2-5; the match to TRBD2 covers 12 bases. Germline V gene lookup returns CDR1 MNHEY and CDR2 SMNVEV (reference sequence). The CDR3 has 16 residues. The V segment lost 4 bases and the J segment 7 bases; nucleotides outside the gene matches: 10.

This rearrangement joins TRBV13 to TRBJ2-1; D remains ambiguous. This CDR3 has 15 amino acids. V was cut by 0 bases and J by 6 bases, with 12 bases left in between. Germline V lookup: CDR1 PRHDT, CDR2 FYEKMQ (reference sequence). CDR3 sequence reads: CASSLGTSPGNEQFF. In DNA, the CDR3 is TGTGCCAGCAGCTTAGGAACATCACCAGGCAATGAGCAGTTCTTC.

The chain has TRBV24-1 and TRBJ2-3; D is tentatively TRBD1 or TRBD2 (5 bases each). Trimming stripped 7 bases from V and 1 base from J, with 11 bases between. Germline assignment: CDR1 KGHDR and CDR2 SFDVKD. The CDR3 is 14 residues long. CDR3 in amino acids: CATSARGGTDTQYF. The DNA for the CDR3 is TGTGCCACCAGCGCCCGGGGCGGCACAGATACGCAGTATTTT.

J is TRBJ2-7 and V is TRBV7-9; 9 positions match TRBD1. V was pared by 5 bases and J by 5 bases, with 7 bases of the junction left unmatched. This CDR3 is built from 14 residues. Germline values: CDR1 SEHNR, CDR2 FQNEAQ (reference sequence). The CDR3 loop reads CASSRRDRDHEQYF. The CDR3 DNA follows: TGTGCCAGCAGCCGCCGGGACAGGGATCACGAGCAGTACTTC. Combining the CDR3 with reference TRBV7-9 and TRBJ2-7 gives the whole variable domain DTGVSQNPRHKITKRGQNVTFRCDPISEHNRLYWYRQTLGQGPEFLTYFQNEAQLEKSRLLSDRFSAERPKGSFSTLEIQRTEQGDSAMYLCASSRRDRDHEQYFGPGTRLTVT.

The rearrangement links TRBV5-4 to TRBJ2-1; 8 bases map to TRBD2. The trim removed 4 bases at V and 8 bases at J, leaving 8 bases unmatched. Germline values: CDR1 SGHNT, CDR2 YYREEE (reference sequence). The CDR3 has 14 amino acids. The CDR3 DNA is TGTGCCAGCAGCCGCGGGGGGAGGTCCGATGAGCAGTTCTTC. The encoded protein is CASSRGGRSDEQFF.

The chain carries TRBV9 and TRBJ1-1, with D possibly matching TRBD1 (5 bases). The ends were cut back, 4 bases at V and 0 bases at J, with 10 bases in the middle. The CDR3 is 14 amino acids. Germline CDR1 is SGDLS and CDR2 is YYNGEE. Here the CDR3 reads CASSTGHMNTEAFF. The CDR3 nucleotides are TGTGCCAGCAGCACAGGACATATGAACACTGAAGCTTTCTTT. The entire variable domain, with the rest obtained from reference TRBV9 and TRBJ1-1, is as follows: DSGVTQTPKHLITATGQRVTLRCSPRSGDLSVYWYQQSLDQGLQFLIQYYNGEERAKGNILERFSAQQFPDLHSELNLSSLELGDSALYFCASSTGHMNTEAFFGQGTRLTVV.

This chain uses TRBV6-1 with TRBJ2-2; D not certain. This CDR3 spans 12 amino acids. Trimming stripped 3 bases from V and 1 base from J, with 0 bases between. Germline-derived CDR1 and CDR2 are MNHNS and SASEGT. The CDR3: CASSENTGELFF. CDR3 DNA sequence: TGTGCCAGCAGTGAGAACACCGGGGAGCTGTTTTTT.

This sequence joins TRBV6-5 and TRBJ1-1, with a weak D call TRBD1 (5 bases). The CDR3 consists of 14 residues. CDR1 and CDR2 (germline): MNHEY, SVGAGI. Trimming shortened V by 4 bases and J by 6 bases, and 15 bases separated the two germline ends. The CDR3 reads CASSFTRGGPEAFF. The CDR3 region has the DNA TGTGCCAGCAGTTTTACTCGGGGGGGACCTGAAGCTTTCTTT.

The chain has TRBV28 and TRBJ2-7; D call uncertain. Deletions cut 5 bases from V and 3 bases from J, with 8 bases between. This CDR3 comprises 12 residues. CDR1 and CDR2 from the germline V gene are MDHEN and SYDVKM. CDR3 amino acids: CASSPSLYEQYF. For the CDR3, the DNA is TGTGCCAGCAGTCCGTCCCTCTACGAGCAGTACTTC.

J is TRBJ2-6 and V is TRBV9; D is perhaps TRBD1 (5 bases). Between the trimmed V and J ends, which lost 0 bases and 3 bases, there was a span of 16 bases. This CDR3 contains 18 residues. Germline loops: CDR1 SGDLS, CDR2 YYNGEE. CDR3 bases: TGTGCCAGCAGCGTAGCCTCCAGGGCCTCCGGTGGGGCCAACGTCCTGACTTTC. Its protein product is CASSVASRASGGANVLTF.

The V and J genes are TRBV28 and TRBJ2-3; 7 bases match TRBD2. Unmatched junction bases numbered 11, after V lost 6 bases and J lost 2 bases. Germline CDR1 MDHEN, CDR2 SYDVKM. The length of the CDR3 is 16 residues. CDR3 DNA sequence: TGTGCCAGCAGGCCTAGACTAGCCTTGGACACAGATACGCAGTATTTT. Translation: CASRPRLALDTDTQYF.

This chain links TRBV24-1 with TRBJ2-2; maybe TRBD2 (6 bases). CDR1 is KGHDR, CDR2 SFDVKD, per germline. The CDR3 covers 18 residues. Trimming took 2 bases from V and 4 from J, leaving 19 bases between them. The CDR3 loop reads CATSDSSFGGRRTGELFF. CDR3 DNA: TGTGCCACCAGTGATTCATCATTCGGAGGGCGCCGCACCGGGGAGCTGTTTTTT.

V is TRBV4-1 and J is TRBJ2-2; TRBD2 is a possible D gene (6 bases). Looked up from germline, CDR1 is MGHRA and CDR2 is YSYEKL. V gave up 4 bases and J gave up 5 bases, with 11 bases separating them. The CDR3 extends over 14 amino acids. The CDR3 spells CASSPPRGTGELFF. DNA of the CDR3: TGCGCCAGCAGCCCCCCTCGGGGGACCGGGGAGCTGTTTTTT.

The genes are TRBV13 and TRBJ1-2, with a weak D call TRBD1 (6 bases). This CDR3 spans 15 amino acids. Germline lookup yields CDR1 PRHDT and CDR2 FYEKMQ (reference sequence). V lost 1 base to trimming and J lost 8 bases, with 17 bases between them. Here the CDR3 DNA reads TGTGCCAGCAGCTTAGTCAATGACAGGTTCAGGGGCTACACCTTC. Amino acids: CASSLVNDRFRGYTF.

This chain uses TRBV9 with TRBJ1-1; 7 bases are a match to TRBD1. CDR1 and CDR2 from the germline V gene are SGDLS and YYNGEE. The ends lost 0 bases at V and 6 bases at J; junction bases unmatched: 5. CDR3 length: 14 residues. CDR3: CASSVEEGAPEAFF. CDR3 nucleotide sequence: TGTGCCAGCAGCGTAGAGGAGGGGGCGCCTGAAGCTTTCTTT.